A selection of T cell receptor beta chains follows, all from one sample in a study of T cell responses to AZD1222 COVID-19 vaccine. Profiling relied on immunoSEQ multiplex PCR, and the TCRdb table lists in-frame clones only, not all of them. The table records about 100,000 clones, just over 90% of them present only once. Source: peripheral blood, taken 28 days after the second AZD1222 dose. These receptors were collected from an adult who received the AZD1222 COVID-19 vaccine. The CDR3 runs from the conserved cysteine through the conserved F or W. A D gene is named only where the DNA matches it firmly. Clone size is shown for a subset of rows, as once, few, many or a class of expanded clone.

v_call,clone_size,j_call,cdr3_length,d_call,cdr3_nt,cdr3_aa
TRBV24-1,NA,TRBJ2-2,12,NA,TGTGCCACCAGTGAGAACACCGGGGAGCTGTTTTTT,CATSENTGELFF
TRBV7-8,NA,TRBJ2-7,14,TRBD1,TGTGCCAGCAGCTTGGGGACAGGGTACTACGAGCAGTACTTC,CASSLGTGYYEQYF
TRBV10-3,NA,TRBJ1-4,14,TRBD1,TGTGCCATCAGTGAGGGTCAGGGGGCCGGCAAACTGTTTTTT,CAISEGQGAGKLFF
TRBV5-1,NA,TRBJ2-4,14,NA,TGCGCCAGCCCACAGATACTAGCCAAAAACATTCAGTACTTC,CASPQILAKNIQYF
TRBV12-2,few,TRBJ1-2,16,NA,TGTGCAAGTCGCTTATCAGGGAACAGGGGTGGATATGGCTACACCTTC,CASRLSGNRGGYGYTF
TRBV28,NA,TRBJ1-5,15,NA,TGTGCCAGCAGTTCTCCCAGCGGGTTCGTTCAGCCCCAGCATTTT,CASSSPSGFVQPQHF
TRBV28,NA,TRBJ2-1,15,TRBD2,TGTGCCAGCAGTTCGGCAGCGGGAGGGAGAAGTGAGCAGTTCTTC,CASSSAAGGRSEQFF
TRBV9,NA,TRBJ1-2,14,TRBD1,TGTGCCAGCAGCGTAGGACGACAGGGGGGAGGCTACACCTTC,CASSVGRQGGGYTF
TRBV4-2,NA,TRBJ1-4,18,TRBD1,TGTGCCAGCAGCCCCTCGGGAACAGGGGGCGCGCGTGGTGAAAAACTGTTTTTT,CASSPSGTGGARGEKLFF
TRBV11-2,NA,TRBJ2-1,14,TRBD2,TGTGCCAGCAGCCCCCGACTAGCACAAGGTGAGCAGTTCTTC,CASSPRLAQGEQFF
TRBV3-1/TRBV3-2,NA,TRBJ2-5,12,NA,TGTGCCAGCAGCCATAGAAAGGAGACCCAGTACTTC,CASSHRKETQYF
TRBV7-9,NA,TRBJ2-2,16,NA,TGTGCCAGCAGCTTATTAAGTAAAGGGAACACCGGGGAGCTGTTTTTT,CASSLLSKGNTGELFF
TRBV5-1,NA,TRBJ2-1,15,TRBD2,TGCGCCAGCAGCTTGGCTAGCGGGACTGGCAATGAGCAGTTCTTC,CASSLASGTGNEQFF
TRBV15,NA,TRBJ2-2,13,NA,TGTGCCACCAGCAATTCCGAAACCGGGGAGCTGTTTTTT,CATSNSETGELFF
TRBV28,once,TRBJ2-7,13,NA,TGTGCCAGCCGTCGGCTCGGATCCTACGAGCAGTACTTC,CASRRLGSYEQYF
TRBV28,NA,TRBJ2-7,14,TRBD2,TGTGCCAGCAGTCCGCTAGCGGGATCGTACGAGCAGTACTTC,CASSPLAGSYEQYF